This entry lists 6 T cell receptor beta chains sequenced from one sample in a study of beta chain features in type 1 diabetes (dated by TCRdb to 2016 to 2019). The investigation overall reported the following: A moderate but significant shortening of TCRB CDR3 length was observed in type 1 diabetes patients in all four CD4+ subsets.

Their target antigens are unknown. Library generation was performed with the immunoSEQ multiplex PCR assay. All of the isolated RNA was reverse transcribed with the High Capacity cDNA Reverse Transcription Kit, so expressed TCRB transcripts were sequenced. TCRdb obtained this table from immuneACCESS and retained in-frame rearrangements with V and J assigned. These tables miss some clones; where compared with another copy, unresolved V genes account for less than half of the shortfall, and the remainder is unexplained. For this sample the table gives approximately 250,000 clones, of which approximately 10% were detected only once. The ten largest clones represent around 0.017% of the sample. Sequencing was done on a sample of naive CD4+ T cells from blood. In light of the paper, this sample's cell subset or site label describes: true naive CD4+ T cells. The source of these receptors is a man aged 25-45 years with type 1 diabetes.

This clone has just a few counts. The chain has TRBV11-1 and TRBJ2-1; tentative D call: TRBD1 (6 bases). CDR3 length: 14 residues. In germline, CDR1 is SGHAT, CDR2 FQDESV (reference sequence). The V gene lost 4 bases and the J gene lost 1 base, with 8 bases spanning the gap. The CDR3, as DNA: TGTGCCAGCAGCTACGGACAGTCCTACAATGAGCAGTTCTTC. As protein: CASSYGQSYNEQFF.

This clone was detected only a few times. The chain has TRBV21-1 and TRBJ2-5; the D call TRBD2 from the table was never checked on the DNA. TRBV21-1 is deemed a pseudogene. This CDR3 contains 12 residues. CDR3 sequence (DNA): TGTGCCAGCAGGCGGGTTCAAGAGACCCAGTACTTC. Its translation: CASRRVQETQYF.

This clone was detected only a few times. This chain connects TRBV7-9 to TRBJ2-7, with 9 bases matching TRBD1. The CDR3 runs to 17 residues. Trimming removed 0 bases from V and 2 bases from J; junction bases left unmatched: 8. Germline loops: CDR1 SEHNR, CDR2 FQNEAQ (reference sequence). CDR3 loop: CASSLARGTGHTYEQYF. The CDR3, as DNA: TGTGCCAGCAGCTTAGCCCGCGGGACAGGGCACACCTACGAGCAGTACTTC.

The CDR3 region is CASSQDPTRAQYF. CDR3 nucleotide sequence: TGTGCCAGCAGCCAAGATCCAACTAGGGCGCAGTATTTT. V and J are TRBV4-2 and TRBJ2-3; perhaps TRBD2 as D (5 bases). The germline V and J ends were trimmed by 0 bases and 10 bases, with 11 bases remaining between them. Germline V CDR1 and CDR2: LGHNA, YNFKEQ. This CDR3 is 13 amino acids long.

The V call is TRBV7-9, the J call TRBJ1-4; no reliable D call. The germline V gene encodes CDR1 SEHNR and CDR2 FQNEAQ (reference sequence). CDR3 length: 13 amino acids. V was shortened by 5 bases and J by 7 bases, with 11 bases between the two germline ends. The CDR3 bases are TGTGCCAGCAGCCTGGCGGGGTCTGAAAAACTGTTTTTT. Protein product: CASSLAGSEKLFF.

The chain uses TRBV7-9 and TRBJ1-1; TRBD1 matches at 7 bases. This CDR3 is 14 amino acids long. Germline values: CDR1 SEHNR, CDR2 FQNEAQ (reference sequence). Trimming cost V 5 bases and J 11 bases; bases outside gene matches: 14. The CDR3 nucleotides are TGTGCCAGCAGCCACAACAACAGGGGAGGTGGCGCTTTCTTT. Translating gives CASSHNNRGGGAFF.